These 9 T cell receptor beta chains came from one sample sequenced in a study of blood T cell repertoires in COVID-19. The table came from immunoSEQ multiplex PCR; TCRdb's copy has only in-frame clones and leaves some out. This table has about 86,000 clones, roughly four fifths appearing once. Specimen: peripheral blood. The receptors come from a woman of 80 years or more with acute or convalescent COVID-19.

This clone was recorded a few times. This chain links TRBV28 with TRBJ1-2; D may be TRBD1 (5 bases). Trimming removed 5 bases at V and 2 bases at J, with 15 bases between. The V gene's germline CDR1 is MDHEN and CDR2 SYDVKM. The CDR3 contains 15 residues. CDR3 protein: CASSEQGRGNYGYTF. Written as DNA, the CDR3 is TGTGCCAGCAGTGAGCAGGGACGGGGGAACTATGGCTACACCTTC.

The chain employs TRBV27 and TRBJ2-1; 9 bases are shared with TRBD2. Looked up from germline, CDR1 is MNHEY and CDR2 is SMNVEV (reference sequence). CDR3 length: 15 amino acids. Unmatched junction bases numbered 4, after V lost 2 bases and J lost 5 bases. The CDR3 nucleotides read TGTGCCAGCAGTTTACAGACTAGCGGCGACAATGAGCAGTTCTTC. This codes for CASSLQTSGDNEQFF.

J is TRBJ2-7 and V is TRBV9; TRBD1 matches at 8 bases. After removal of 0 bases from V and 5 bases from J, the junction contained 1 base not matched to a gene. The germline gives CDR1 SGDLS, CDR2 YYNGEE. This CDR3 has 13 residues. The CDR3 here is CASSVGTGNEQYF. The CDR3 region has the DNA TGTGCCAGCAGCGTAGGGACAGGGAACGAGCAGTACTTC.

The chain combines TRBV4-2 with TRBJ2-1; 7 bases align to TRBD2. Germline CDR1 and CDR2: LGHNA and YNFKEQ. The CDR3 is 15 amino acids. Trimming took 4 bases from V and 2 from J; bases not matched to a gene: 5. CDR3 protein: CASSPQRETYNEQFF. In nucleotides, the CDR3 is TGTGCCAGCAGCCCACAGCGGGAAACCTACAATGAGCAGTTCTTC.

This chain uses TRBV3-1 (or the pseudogene TRBV3-2) with TRBJ2-6; TRBD1 is a possible D gene (7 bases). CDR1 and CDR2 from the germline V gene are LGHDT and YNNKEL (reference sequence). V shed 5 bases and J shed 2 bases, with 16 bases lying between them. This CDR3 region has 17 residues. The CDR3 reads CASSKRQGGAGANVLTF. The CDR3, as DNA: TGTGCCAGCAGCAAACGACAGGGAGGCGCTGGGGCCAACGTCCTGACTTTC.

This clone was observed a handful of times. The chain joins TRBV15 to TRBJ2-3; 8 nucleotides line up with TRBD2. Germline assignment: CDR1 LNHNV and CDR2 YYDKDF (reference sequence). This CDR3 contains 16 residues. Trimming at V came to 4 bases and at J to 3 bases, leaving 9 bases not matched to a gene. This chain's CDR3 is CATSNLRGVRTDTQYF. CDR3 nucleotides: TGTGCCACCAGCAACCTGCGGGGGGTACGTACAGATACGCAGTATTTT.

The chain links TRBV7-9 to TRBJ2-5; tentatively, D is TRBD1 (5 bases). The V end was cut by 2 bases, the J end by 1 base, with 11 bases between. The germline gives CDR1 SEHNR, CDR2 FQNEAQ (reference sequence). CDR3 length equals 15 residues. CDR3 region: CASSLRLGLQETQYF. The CDR3 nucleotides read TGTGCCAGCAGCTTAAGATTGGGGCTCCAAGAGACCCAGTACTTC.

The chain combines TRBV14 with TRBJ2-2; TRBD1 is a possible D gene (5 bases). Trimming took 2 bases from V and 7 from J, leaving 8 bases between them. The CDR3 is 13 residues long. CDR1 is SGHDN, CDR2 FVKESK, per germline. CDR3 coding DNA: TGTGCCAGCAGCCAACAGGGAATCGGGGAGCTGTTTTTT. This encodes CASSQQGIGELFF. The full variable domain, rest sourced from reference TRBV14 and TRBJ2-2, is EAGVTQFPSHSVIEKGQTVTLRCDPISGHDNLYWYRRVMGKEIKFLLHFVKESKQDESGMPNNRFLAERTGGTYSTLKVQPAELEDSGVYFCASSQQGIGELFFGEGSRLTVL.

This clone was seen a few times. This chain uses TRBV2 with TRBJ2-3; maybe TRBD2 (5 bases). Trimming took 0 bases from V and 2 from J, leaving 9 bases between them. The CDR3 consists of 15 residues. Germline V gives CDR1 SNHLY, CDR2 FYNNEI. The CDR3 spells CASSEADFYTDTQYF. CDR3 sequence (DNA): TGTGCCAGCAGTGAAGCGGACTTTTACACAGATACGCAGTATTTT.